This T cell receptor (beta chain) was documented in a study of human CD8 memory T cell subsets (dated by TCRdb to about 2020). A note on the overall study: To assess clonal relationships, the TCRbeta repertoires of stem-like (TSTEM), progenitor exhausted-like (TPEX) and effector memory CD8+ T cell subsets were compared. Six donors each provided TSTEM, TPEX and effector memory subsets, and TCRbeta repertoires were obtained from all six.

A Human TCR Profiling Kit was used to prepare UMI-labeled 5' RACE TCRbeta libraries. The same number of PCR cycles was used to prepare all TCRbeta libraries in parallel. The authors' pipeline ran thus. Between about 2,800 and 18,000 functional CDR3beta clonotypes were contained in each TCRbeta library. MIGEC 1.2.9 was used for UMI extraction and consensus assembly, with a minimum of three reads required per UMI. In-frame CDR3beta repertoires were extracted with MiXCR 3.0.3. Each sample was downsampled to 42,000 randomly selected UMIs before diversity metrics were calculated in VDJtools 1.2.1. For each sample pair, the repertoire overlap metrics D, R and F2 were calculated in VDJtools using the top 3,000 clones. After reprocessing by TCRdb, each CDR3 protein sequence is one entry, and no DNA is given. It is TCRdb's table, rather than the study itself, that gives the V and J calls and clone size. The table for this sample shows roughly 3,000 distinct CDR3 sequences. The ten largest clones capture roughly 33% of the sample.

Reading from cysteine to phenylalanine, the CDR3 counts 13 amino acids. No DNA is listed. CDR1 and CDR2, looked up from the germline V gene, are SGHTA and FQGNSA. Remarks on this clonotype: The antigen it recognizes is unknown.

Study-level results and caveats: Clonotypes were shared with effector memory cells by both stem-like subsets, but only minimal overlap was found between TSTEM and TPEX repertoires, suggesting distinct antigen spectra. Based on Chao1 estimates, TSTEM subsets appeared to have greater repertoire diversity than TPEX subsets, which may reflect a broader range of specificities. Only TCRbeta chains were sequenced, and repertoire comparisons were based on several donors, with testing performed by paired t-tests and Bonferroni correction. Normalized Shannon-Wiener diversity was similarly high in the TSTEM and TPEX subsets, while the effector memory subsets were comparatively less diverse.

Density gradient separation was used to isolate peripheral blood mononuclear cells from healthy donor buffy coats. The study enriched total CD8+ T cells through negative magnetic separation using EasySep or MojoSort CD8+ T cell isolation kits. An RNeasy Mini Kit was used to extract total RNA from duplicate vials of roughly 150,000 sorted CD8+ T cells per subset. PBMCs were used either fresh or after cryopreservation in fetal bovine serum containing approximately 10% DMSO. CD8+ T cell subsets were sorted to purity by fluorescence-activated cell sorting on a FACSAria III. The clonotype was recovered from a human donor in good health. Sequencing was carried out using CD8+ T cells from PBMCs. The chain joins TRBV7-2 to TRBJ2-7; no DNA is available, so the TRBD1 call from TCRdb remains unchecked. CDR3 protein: CASSYRDRYEQYF.